These 22 T cell receptor beta chains were sequenced from one sample in a study of graft-versus-host responses after intestinal transplantation. Repertoires were generated with immunoSEQ multiplex PCR, while TCRdb's copy carries only in-frame clones and drops some. Seen here are around 9,300 clones, around 91% observed once, and the top ten hold over 2%. The sequencing used PBMCs, collected roughly 42 days after intestinal transplant. The receptors originated from a human patient who received an intestinal transplant, so some T cells may come from the graft donor.

This rearrangement joins TRBV9 to TRBJ1-1; no clear D gene. The ends were cut back, 0 bases at V and 1 base at J, with 7 bases in the middle. The germline gives CDR1 SGDLS, CDR2 YYNGEE. The CDR3 totals 14 residues. The CDR3 protein is CASSVGWKNTEAFF. DNA for the CDR3: TGTGCCAGCAGCGTAGGGTGGAAGAACACTGAAGCTTTCTTT.

V gene TRBV13 combines with J gene TRBJ2-1; D is perhaps TRBD1 or TRBD2 (5 bases each). The CDR3 has 13 amino acids. V was shortened by 10 bases and J by 1 base, with 11 bases between the two germline ends. Germline CDR1 is PRHDT and CDR2 is FYEKMQ (reference sequence). The CDR3 nucleotides are TGTGCCACCCGGGGACCATCCTACAATGAGCAGTTCTTC. Translation: CATRGPSYNEQFF.

This chain uses TRBV11-2 with TRBJ2-3; 7 bases match TRBD2. J lost 1 base, V lost 1 base, and 2 bases had no gene match. This CDR3 has 15 amino acids. The germline V gene has CDR1 SGHAT and CDR2 FQNNGV. The CDR3 loop is CASSLGAGGTDTQYF. The CDR3 DNA reads TGTGCCAGCAGCTTAGGGGCGGGGGGCACAGATACGCAGTATTTT. The variable domain in full, with the rest retrieved from reference TRBV11-2 and TRBJ2-3, is EAGVAQSPRYKIIEKRQSVAFWCNPISGHATLYWYQQILGQGPKLLIQFQNNGVVDDSQLPKDRFSAERLKGVDSTLKIQPAKLEDSAVYLCASSLGAGGTDTQYFGPGTRLTVL.

The chain is built from TRBV14 and TRBJ2-7; 8 bases fit TRBD1. Germline V gene lookup returns CDR1 SGHDN and CDR2 FVKESK. The CDR3 is 17 residues long. Trimming at V came to 3 bases and at J to 4 bases, leaving 14 bases not matched to a gene. CDR3 region: CASSHSTYGQGRYEQYF. CDR3 nucleotides: TGTGCCAGCAGCCATTCTACCTACGGACAGGGAAGGTACGAGCAGTACTTC.

This chain connects TRBV2 to TRBJ1-5; D is uncertain. In germline, CDR1 is SNHLY, CDR2 FYNNEI. V was shortened by 7 bases and J by 3 bases, with 10 bases between the two germline ends. The CDR3 extends over 13 amino acids. CDR3 residues: CASTLGLNQPQHF. The CDR3 bases are TGTGCCAGCACCCTCGGACTCAATCAGCCCCAGCATTTT.

The chain has TRBV10-3 and TRBJ1-5; D unclear. The germline gives CDR1 ENHRY, CDR2 SYGVKD. V was cut by 3 bases and J by 2 bases, with 11 bases left in between. This CDR3 is 15 amino acids long. The CDR3 bases are TGTGCCATCAGTGACGGCCCCGGGGGCAATCAGCCCCAGCATTTT. Its translation: CAISDGPGGNQPQHF.

The table lists this clone with a count of one. V gene TRBV5-1 combines with J gene TRBJ1-1; no clear D. The CDR3 extends over 13 amino acids. Between the trimmed V and J ends, which lost 4 bases and 1 base, there was a span of 8 bases. The germline gives CDR1 SGHRS, CDR2 YFSETQ. In nucleotides, the CDR3 is TGCGCCAGCAGCCAGACCGGGAACACTGAAGCTTTCTTT. This gives the protein CASSQTGNTEAFF.

This rearrangement joins TRBV6-5 to TRBJ1-1; no clear D gene. Trimming left V 2 bases short and J 3 bases short, with 7 bases between. This CDR3 has 13 amino acids. CDR1 is MNHEY and CDR2 is SVGAGI in the germline V gene. The CDR3 DNA sequence: TGTGCCAGCAGTTACGGGTGGGACACTGAAGCTTTCTTT. Residues: CASSYGWDTEAFF.

The chain has TRBV4-1 and TRBJ2-7; D unclear. This CDR3 has 16 amino acids. The V end lost 0 bases, the J end lost 3 bases, and 15 bases lay between the germline ends. Germline assignment: CDR1 MGHRA and CDR2 YSYEKL. The CDR3 is CASSQDRFGRSYEQYF. Here the CDR3 DNA reads TGCGCCAGCAGCCAAGATCGCTTTGGACGGAGCTACGAGCAGTACTTC.

In its sample, this clone was seen a few times. The J gene is TRBJ2-7, the V gene TRBV4-1; TRBD2 agrees at 8 bases. CDR1 is MGHRA and CDR2 is YSYEKL in the germline V gene. The V segment lost 1 base and the J segment 4 bases; nucleotides outside the gene matches: 6. The CDR3 spans 15 residues. The CDR3 reads CASSQVRASGYEQYF. The CDR3, as DNA: TGCGCCAGCAGCCAAGTTCGAGCTAGCGGGTACGAGCAGTACTTC.

This chain uses TRBV23-1 with TRBJ1-3; D remains unclear. TRBV23-1 has ORF status, its function being uncertain. V lost 4 bases to trimming and J lost 0 bases, with 10 bases between them. The CDR3 has 15 residues. This chain's CDR3 is CASSPLISSGNTIYF. CDR3 nucleotide sequence: TGCGCCAGCAGTCCCCTCATCAGCTCTGGAAACACCATATATTTT.

V usage is TRBV4-2 and J usage is TRBJ1-2, with 10 bases that match TRBD1. This CDR3 is 17 amino acids long. Trimming took 0 bases from V and 1 from J; bases not matched to a gene: 5. Germline V gene data show CDR1 as LGHNA and CDR2 as YNFKEQ. The DNA for the CDR3 is TGTGCCAGCAGCCAAGATCCGGGACAGGGGATTAACTATGGCTACACCTTC. It codes for CASSQDPGQGINYGYTF.

This chain connects TRBV5-1 to TRBJ2-7, with 11 nucleotides matching TRBD2. The length of the CDR3 is 16 residues. Germline-derived CDR1 and CDR2 are SGHRS and YFSETQ. V shed 4 bases, J shed 3 bases, and the junction held 9 bases outside the gene matches. CDR3 in amino acids: CASSATSGSSSYEQYF. The CDR3 DNA reads TGCGCCAGCAGCGCCACTAGCGGGAGCAGTAGCTACGAGCAGTACTTC.

This clone was detected only once. The rearrangement uses TRBV5-6 and TRBJ2-7; D gene unclear. V was trimmed by 0 bases and J by 0 bases, leaving 10 bases between them. This CDR3 spans 15 amino acids. From germline, CDR1 is SGHDT and CDR2 YYEEEE. This CDR3 is CASSLGPTSSYEQYF. The CDR3 DNA sequence: TGTGCCAGCAGCTTGGGGCCGACCAGCTCCTACGAGCAGTACTTC.

This sequence joins TRBV28 and TRBJ2-3, with D perhaps TRBD2 (6 bases). This CDR3 comprises 16 residues. The germline CDR1 and CDR2 sequences are MDHEN and SYDVKM. Trimming pared 6 bases from V and 0 bases from J, leaving 16 bases between. CDR3 nucleotide sequence: TGTGCCAGCAGGGATTGGGCGGGATCCAGCACAGATACGCAGTATTTT. Amino acids: CASRDWAGSSTDTQYF.

The genes are TRBV10-1 and TRBJ2-7; 9 bases align to TRBD2. CDR1 is WNHNN, CDR2 SYGVQD, per germline (reference sequence). CDR3 length: 14 amino acids. The V gene end was trimmed by 3 bases and the J gene end by 7 bases; junction bases not matched to a gene: 7. The CDR3 DNA reads as TGCGCCAGCAGTGAAGGCGCGGGAGGGCATGAGCAGTACTTC. Translation: CASSEGAGGHEQYF.

The V call is TRBV2, the J call TRBJ2-7; 9 positions match TRBD1. Germline V gives CDR1 SNHLY, CDR2 FYNNEI. With 6 bases clipped from V and 6 bases from J, the junction kept 0 bases outside the gene matches. This CDR3 region has 11 residues. CDR3 loop: CASRGQGEQYF. CDR3 nucleotide sequence: TGTGCCAGCAGGGGACAGGGCGAGCAGTACTTC. Drawing the rest from reference TRBV2 and TRBJ2-7, the complete variable domain is EPEVTQTPSHQVTQMGQEVILRCVPISNHLYFYWYRQILGQKVEFLVSFYNNEISEKSEIFDDQFSVERPDGSNFTLKIRSTKLEDSAMYFCASRGQGEQYFGPGTRLTVT.

V is TRBV28 and J is TRBJ2-1; 7 bases line up with TRBD2. CDR1 is MDHEN and CDR2 is SYDVKM in the germline V gene. With V trimmed by 6 bases and J by 2 bases, 13 bases remained unmatched. The CDR3 has 17 residues. The CDR3 loop is CASSTLRGGAPYNEQFF. DNA of the CDR3: TGTGCCAGCAGCACGCTGAGGGGAGGGGCCCCCTACAATGAGCAGTTCTTC.

The V gene is TRBV29-1, the J gene TRBJ2-5; 9 nucleotides align to TRBD2. CDR1 is SQVTM and CDR2 is ANQGSEA in the germline V gene. J lost 2 bases, V lost 4 bases, and 2 bases had no gene match. The CDR3 runs 13 residues. For the CDR3, the DNA is TGCAGCGTTGTAACTAGCGGGCAAGAGACCCAGTACTTC. This encodes CSVVTSGQETQYF.

V usage is TRBV6-4 and J usage is TRBJ2-2; no clear D. Germline CDR1 reads MRHNA; CDR2 reads SNTAGT. V shed 2 bases and J shed 0 bases, with 13 bases lying between them. CDR3 length equals 17 residues. This CDR3 reads CASSDLGLRANTGELFF. As DNA, the CDR3 is TGTGCCAGCAGTGACCTCGGCCTCCGCGCGAACACCGGGGAGCTGTTTTTT.

The chain employs TRBV6-5 and TRBJ1-2; no reliable D call. V lost 11 bases to trimming and J lost 2 bases, with 12 bases between them. The V gene's germline CDR1 is MNHEY and CDR2 SVGAGI. The CDR3 loop spans 12 amino acids. CDR3: CAASQSNYGYTF. The CDR3 DNA sequence: TGTGCCGCCTCCCAGAGCAACTATGGCTACACCTTC.

The J gene is TRBJ2-7, the V gene TRBV19; D is undetermined. Trimming shortened V by 1 base and J by 4 bases, and 8 bases separated the two germline ends. From germline, CDR1 is LNHDA and CDR2 SQIVND (reference sequence). This CDR3 is 13 amino acids long. As DNA, the CDR3 is TGTGCCAGTAGTATAGGGTCAGGATACGAGCAGTACTTC. This sequence encodes CASSIGSGYEQYF.